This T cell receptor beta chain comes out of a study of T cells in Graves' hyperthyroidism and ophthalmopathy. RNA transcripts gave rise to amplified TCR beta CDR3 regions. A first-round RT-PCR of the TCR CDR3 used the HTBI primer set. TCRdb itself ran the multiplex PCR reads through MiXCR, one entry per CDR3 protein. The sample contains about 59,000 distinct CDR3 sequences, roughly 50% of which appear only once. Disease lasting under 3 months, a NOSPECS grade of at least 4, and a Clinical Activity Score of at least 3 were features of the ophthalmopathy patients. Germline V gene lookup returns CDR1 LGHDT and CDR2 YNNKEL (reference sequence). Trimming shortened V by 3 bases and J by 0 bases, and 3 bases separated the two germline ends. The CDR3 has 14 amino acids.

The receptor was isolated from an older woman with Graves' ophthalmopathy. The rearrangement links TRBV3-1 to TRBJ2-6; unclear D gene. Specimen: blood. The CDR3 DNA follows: TGTGCCAGCAGCCATTCCTCTGGGGCCAACGTCCTGACTTTC. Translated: CASSHSSGANVLTF.